This passage covers 29 T cell receptor beta chains from one sample sequenced in a study of siplizumab effects on memory and regulatory T cells. Clones were sequenced by immunoSEQ multiplex PCR, and TCRdb holds only the in-frame ones, with some missing. The sample contains 60,000 to 70,000 clones, roughly 88% of which appear only once. Sequencing was performed on Tregs sorted from blood. The receptors were gathered from a human donor in good health.

The CDR3 region has the DNA TGCGCCAGCAGCCAAGGGGACTGGCGGGAGACCCAGTACTTC. Amino acids: CASSQGDWRETQYF. The chain recombines TRBV4-3 with TRBJ2-5; possible D gene TRBD2, 6 bases. This CDR3 is 14 amino acids long. V was shortened by 1 base and J by 5 bases, with 11 bases between the two germline ends. Germline V lookup: CDR1 LGHNA, CDR2 YSLEER.

The chain couples TRBV7-2 to TRBJ1-1, with D possibly TRBD1 on 6 matching bases. Germline V lookup: CDR1 SGHTA, CDR2 FQGNSA. The V end was cut by 2 bases, the J end by 5 bases, with 9 bases between. The CDR3 contains 13 residues. Here the CDR3 reads CASSLWGRTEAFF. The CDR3 coding sequence is TGTGCCAGCAGCTTATGGGGGCGGACTGAAGCTTTCTTT. The full variable domain, its missing parts supplied by reference TRBV7-2 and TRBJ1-1, is GAGVSQSPSNKVTEKGKDVELRCDPISGHTALYWYRQSLGQGLEFLIYFQGNSAPDKSGLPSDRFSAERTGGSVSTLTIQRTQQEDSAVYLCASSLWGRTEAFFGQGTRLTVV.

The genes are TRBV7-2 and TRBJ1-5, with 9 bases lining up with TRBD1. This CDR3 contains 17 residues. V shed 1 base and J 2 bases; nucleotides not matched to a gene: 6. CDR1 SGHTA and CDR2 FQGNSA come from the germline V gene. CDR3 in amino acids: CASSLEYRTGGNQPQHF. Here the CDR3 DNA reads TGTGCCAGCAGCTTAGAGTATAGGACAGGGGGCAATCAGCCCCAGCATTTT.

The chain couples TRBV19 to TRBJ1-5; D is perhaps TRBD1 (6 bases). The V gene lost 1 base and the J gene lost 0 bases, with 13 bases spanning the gap. CDR1 and CDR2 from the germline V gene are LNHDA and SQIVND (reference sequence). This CDR3 comprises 17 residues. CDR3 in DNA: TGTGCCAGTAGTATAGGGTCCCAGGGGCATAGCAATCAGCCCCAGCATTTT. Translating gives CASSIGSQGHSNQPQHF.

The rearrangement uses TRBV28 and TRBJ1-2, with 7 bases fitting TRBD1. The junction had 11 bases not matched to a gene; V was cut back by 5 bases and J by 5 bases. Germline V lookup: CDR1 MDHEN, CDR2 SYDVKM. This CDR3 is 15 amino acids long. The CDR3 loop reads CASSTRIGGLYGYTF. CDR3 in DNA: TGTGCCAGCAGTACCCGCATAGGGGGCTTGTATGGCTACACCTTC.

The chain recombines TRBV2 with TRBJ2-5, with D unclear. V shed 6 bases and J shed 4 bases, with 9 bases lying between them. The CDR3 contains 12 residues. The germline V gene encodes CDR1 SNHLY and CDR2 FYNNEI. This chain's CDR3 is CASRLAGETQYF. The DNA for the CDR3 is TGTGCCAGCAGGTTAGCAGGAGAGACCCAGTACTTC.

The chain couples TRBV30 to TRBJ1-2, with D unresolved. The V gene lost 1 base and the J gene lost 6 bases, with 12 bases spanning the gap. The CDR3 runs 13 residues. Germline V gene lookup returns CDR1 GTSNPN and CDR2 SVGIG (reference sequence). The CDR3 reads CAWSATLRNGYTF. The DNA for the CDR3 is TGTGCCTGGAGTGCGACCTTAAGGAATGGCTACACCTTC.

The CDR3 is CASSLTGAHTEAFF. In nucleotides, the CDR3 is TGTGCCAGCAGCCTTACAGGGGCTCACACTGAAGCTTTCTTT. The genes are TRBV6-5 and TRBJ1-1, with 7 bases that match TRBD1. The trim removed 6 bases at V and 3 bases at J, leaving 7 bases unmatched. This CDR3 is built from 14 residues. Germline lookup yields CDR1 MNHEY and CDR2 SVGAGI.

This chain connects TRBV5-1 to TRBJ2-3; 12 positions match TRBD2. The ends lost 3 bases at V and 5 bases at J; junction bases unmatched: 10. CDR1 is SGHRS and CDR2 is YFSETQ in the germline V gene. CDR3 length equals 17 residues. The CDR3 loop is CASSSTPPGLAGDTQYF. Here the CDR3 DNA reads TGCGCCAGCAGCTCCACTCCACCGGGACTAGCGGGAGATACGCAGTATTTT.

This clone was found once. The chain couples TRBV5-5 to TRBJ2-1; D possibly matches TRBD1 or TRBD2 (5 bases each). CDR1 is SGHKS, CDR2 YYEKEE, per germline (reference sequence). V was cut by 0 bases and J by 10 bases, with 20 bases left in between. The CDR3 totals 16 residues. CDR3 residues: CASSLVGDGISREQFF. CDR3 nucleotides: TGTGCCAGCAGCTTGGTAGGGGACGGGATAAGTCGGGAGCAGTTCTTC.

V usage is TRBV10-3 and J usage is TRBJ2-3, with no clear D. The CDR3 is 13 amino acids. Germline CDR1 ENHRY, CDR2 SYGVKD. The V gene lost 7 bases and the J gene lost 0 bases, with 8 bases spanning the gap. The CDR3: CAIKRASTDTQYF. The CDR3 bases are TGTGCCATCAAGCGTGCGAGCACAGATACGCAGTATTTT.

The chain recombines TRBV11-3 with TRBJ1-1; TRBD1 matches 7 bases. This CDR3 is built from 14 residues. Trimming removed 5 bases from V and 10 bases from J; junction bases left unmatched: 13. CDR1 SGHNT and CDR2 YENEEA come from the germline V gene. CDR3 amino acids: CASSLGGQTITAFF. DNA of the CDR3: TGTGCCAGCAGCCTAGGGGGACAGACCATTACAGCTTTCTTT. Drawing the rest from reference TRBV11-3 and TRBJ1-1, the complete variable domain is EAGVVQSPRYKIIEKKQPVAFWCNPISGHNTLYWYLQNLGQGPELLIRYENEEAVDDSQLPKDRFSAERLKGVDSTLKIQPAELGDSAVYLCASSLGGQTITAFFGQGTRLTVV.

The CDR3 protein is CAISGLSNQPQHF. CDR3 sequence (DNA): TGTGCCATCAGTGGACTTAGCAATCAGCCCCAGCATTTT. The chain couples TRBV10-3 to TRBJ1-5; D not certain. The V end lost 4 bases, the J end lost 0 bases, and 4 bases lay between the germline ends. The CDR3 consists of 13 residues. Germline V lookup: CDR1 ENHRY, CDR2 SYGVKD.

The rearrangement uses TRBV2 and TRBJ2-5, with 7 bases aligning to TRBD2. Germline CDR1 and CDR2: SNHLY and FYNNEI. With 4 bases clipped from V and 5 bases from J, the junction kept 19 bases outside the gene matches. CDR3 size: 18 residues. In nucleotides, the CDR3 is TGTGCCAGCAGTGTTCTACCTGGACGACTAGCTTTGGCGGAGACCCAGTACTTC. This sequence encodes CASSVLPGRLALAETQYF. Complete variable domain (other parts from reference TRBV2 and TRBJ2-5): EPEVTQTPSHQVTQMGQEVILRCVPISNHLYFYWYRQILGQKVEFLVSFYNNEISEKSEIFDDQFSVERPDGSNFTLKIRSTKLEDSAMYFCASSVLPGRLALAETQYFGPGTRLLVL.

The chain recombines TRBV30 with TRBJ1-2; the match to TRBD1 covers 10 bases. V dropped 3 bases and J dropped 1; count of bases not matched to a gene: 5. There are 15 residues in the CDR3. Germline CDR1 reads GTSNPN; CDR2 reads SVGIG (reference sequence). Here the CDR3 DNA reads TGTGCCTGGAGACAGGGGGACAGGGGTAACTATGGCTACACCTTC. Its translation: CAWRQGDRGNYGYTF.

V usage is TRBV19 and J usage is TRBJ2-4; 7 bases match TRBD1. The junction had 12 bases not matched to a gene; V was cut back by 5 bases and J by 8 bases. Per germline, CDR1 LNHDA and CDR2 SQIVND (reference sequence). This CDR3 contains 15 residues. CDR3 DNA sequence: TGTGCCAGTAGTGTACTTACAGGGGTGAGGGACATTCAGTACTTC. Its translation is CASSVLTGVRDIQYF.

This chain links TRBV7-9 with TRBJ2-1, with D hard to call. The CDR3 contains 15 residues. Germline lookup yields CDR1 SEHNR and CDR2 FQNEAQ (reference sequence). The V and J ends lost 1 base and 7 bases respectively, with 14 bases between them. CDR3 sequence reads: CASSLGAAYWNEQFF. In DNA form, the CDR3 reads TGTGCCAGCAGCTTAGGTGCAGCTTATTGGAATGAGCAGTTCTTC.

The chain has TRBV5-6 and TRBJ2-4, with 7 nucleotides matching TRBD2. Germline values: CDR1 SGHDT, CDR2 YYEEEE. Losses at the gene ends were 4 bases for V and 9 bases for J; bases not matched to a gene: 7. CDR3 length: 13 amino acids. CDR3 amino acids: CASSRREGSIQYF. Written as DNA, the CDR3 is TGTGCCAGCAGCCGCAGGGAGGGTAGCATTCAGTACTTC.

V usage is TRBV5-1 and J usage is TRBJ2-7, with TRBD2 as a possible D gene (6 bases). This CDR3 spans 13 amino acids. Between the trimmed V and J ends, which lost 4 bases and 6 bases, there was a span of 14 bases. CDR1 is SGHRS and CDR2 is YFSETQ in the germline V gene. CDR3 coding DNA: TGCGCCAGCAGCCCTCGGGACTCTTTCGAGCAGTACTTC. Its protein product is CASSPRDSFEQYF.

This chain uses TRBV27 with TRBJ1-1, with a possible D match to TRBD1 (5 bases). Deletions cut 3 bases from V and 5 bases from J, with 10 bases between. In germline, CDR1 is MNHEY, CDR2 SMNVEV (reference sequence). This CDR3 is built from 13 residues. The CDR3 region is CASSFSRDTEAFF. The CDR3 bases are TGTGCCAGCAGTTTTTCCAGGGATACTGAAGCTTTCTTT.

The chain is built from TRBV7-6 and TRBJ1-5, with 7 positions matching TRBD1. Germline CDR1 is SGHVS and CDR2 is FNYEAQ. After removal of 6 bases from V and 15 bases from J, the junction contained 8 bases not matched to a gene. The CDR3 contains 11 residues. Written as DNA, the CDR3 is TGTGCCAGCAGACTGCAAGGGGGCGGGCATTTT. This sequence encodes CASRLQGGGHF.

The DNA of the CDR3 is TGTGCCAGCAGTTACCTTGGACTAGCGGACTACGAGCAGTACTTC. Its translation: CASSYLGLADYEQYF. V gene TRBV6-5 combines with J gene TRBJ2-7; 10 bases line up with TRBD2. Germline V gives CDR1 MNHEY, CDR2 SVGAGI. The trim removed 2 bases at V and 3 bases at J, leaving 4 bases unmatched. The CDR3 runs to 15 residues.

CDR3 region: CASGTSGEPSTDTQYF. The CDR3 coding sequence is TGTGCCAGCGGGACTAGCGGGGAACCTAGCACAGATACGCAGTATTTT. The genes are TRBV7-9 and TRBJ2-3; 13 bases match TRBD2. V was clipped by 8 bases and J by 0 bases; unmatched bases: 5. Germline CDR1 SEHNR, CDR2 FQNEAQ (reference sequence). The CDR3 runs to 16 residues.

The chain carries TRBV6-6 and TRBJ2-7, with 9 bases fitting TRBD1. The V segment lost 7 bases and the J segment 1 base; nucleotides outside the gene matches: 2. The germline CDR1 and CDR2 sequences are MNHNY and SVGAGI (reference sequence). The CDR3 spans 13 residues. The CDR3 DNA reads as TGTGCCAGCAAGGGGACAGGGTCCTACGAGCAGTACTTC. Translating gives CASKGTGSYEQYF.

V gene TRBV19 combines with J gene TRBJ2-7; 11 nucleotides match TRBD1. The CDR3 is 13 amino acids. Trimming removed 4 bases from V and 4 bases from J; junction bases left unmatched: 0. Germline CDR1 LNHDA, CDR2 SQIVND (reference sequence). CDR3 loop: CASSRDRGYEQYF. CDR3 sequence (DNA): TGTGCCAGTAGTAGGGACAGGGGGTACGAGCAGTACTTC. The variable domain in full, completed from reference TRBV19 and TRBJ2-7, reads DGGITQSPKYLFRKEGQNVTLSCEQNLNHDAMYWYRQDPGQGLRLIYYSQIVNDFQKGDIAEGYSVSREKKESFPLTVTSAQKNPTAFYLCASSRDRGYEQYFGPGTRLTVT.

This clone was picked up many times. The chain is built from TRBV30 and TRBJ2-3; perhaps TRBD2 as D (6 bases). The CDR3 runs 16 residues. The germline CDR1 and CDR2 sequences are GTSNPN and SVGIG (reference sequence). V was cut by 2 bases and J by 4 bases, with 19 bases left in between. CDR3 DNA: TGTGCCTGGAGTTCCACACTGGTGGGAGGCGCAGATACGCAGTATTTT. Amino acids: CAWSSTLVGGADTQYF. Together with reference TRBV30 and TRBJ2-3, the CDR3 gives the full variable domain: SQTIHQWPATLVQPVGSPLSLECTVEGTSNPNLYWYRQAAGRGLQLLFYSVGIGQISSEVPQNLSASRPQDRQFILSSKKLLLSDSGFYLCAWSSTLVGGADTQYFGPGTRLTVL.

The chain links TRBV14 to TRBJ2-7; 8 nucleotides align to TRBD1. In germline, CDR1 is SGHDN, CDR2 FVKESK. CDR3 length: 13 amino acids. V gave up 4 bases and J gave up 7 bases; unmatched junction bases: 6. The CDR3 here is CASSRWTGREQYF. The CDR3 DNA sequence: TGTGCCAGCAGCCGCTGGACAGGGAGGGAGCAGTACTTC.

This clone has just one count. This chain uses TRBV11-1 with TRBJ2-5, with 7 bases fitting TRBD2. The CDR3 loop spans 16 amino acids. J gave up 5 bases and V 1 base, and 10 bases lay outside the gene matches. Germline V gene lookup returns CDR1 SGHAT and CDR2 FQDESV (reference sequence). In nucleotides, the CDR3 is TGTGCCAGCAGCTTAGAGAGAGGACTAGTTCGGGAGACCCAGTACTTC. Its protein is CASSLERGLVRETQYF.

Remarks on this clone: Other DNA variants within this sample encode the same CDR3. CDR3 DNA: TGTGCCAGCAGCCAAGTTCGTCAAGGCGCCGCCGAGTGGGGTCGGGAGACCCAGTACTTC. Its protein product is CASSQVRQGAAEWGRETQYF. This rearrangement joins TRBV4-2 to TRBJ2-5; D not certain. Per germline, CDR1 LGHNA and CDR2 YNFKEQ. The CDR3 contains 20 residues. V was clipped by 1 base and J by 5 bases, with 29 bases between them.